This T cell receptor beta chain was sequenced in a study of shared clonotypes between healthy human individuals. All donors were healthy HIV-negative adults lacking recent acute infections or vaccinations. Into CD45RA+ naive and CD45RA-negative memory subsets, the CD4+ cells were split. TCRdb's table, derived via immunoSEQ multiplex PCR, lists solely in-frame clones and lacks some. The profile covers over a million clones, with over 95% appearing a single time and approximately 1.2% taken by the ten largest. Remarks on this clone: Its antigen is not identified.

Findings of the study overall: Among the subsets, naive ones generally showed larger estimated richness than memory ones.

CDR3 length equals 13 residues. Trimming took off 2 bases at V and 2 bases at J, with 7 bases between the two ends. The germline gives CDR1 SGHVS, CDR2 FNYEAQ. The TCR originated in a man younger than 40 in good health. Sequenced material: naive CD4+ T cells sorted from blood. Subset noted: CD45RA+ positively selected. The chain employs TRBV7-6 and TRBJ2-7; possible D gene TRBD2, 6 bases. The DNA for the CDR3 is TGTGCCAGCAGCTTATGGGGGGCCTACGAGCAGTACTTC. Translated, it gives CASSLWGAYEQYF. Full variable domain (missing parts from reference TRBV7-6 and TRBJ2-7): GAGVSQSPRYKVTKRGQDVALRCDPISGHVSLYWYRQALGQGPEFLTYFNYEAQQDKSGLPNDRFSAERPEGSISTLTIQRTEQRDSAMYRCASSLWGAYEQYFGPGTRLTVT.